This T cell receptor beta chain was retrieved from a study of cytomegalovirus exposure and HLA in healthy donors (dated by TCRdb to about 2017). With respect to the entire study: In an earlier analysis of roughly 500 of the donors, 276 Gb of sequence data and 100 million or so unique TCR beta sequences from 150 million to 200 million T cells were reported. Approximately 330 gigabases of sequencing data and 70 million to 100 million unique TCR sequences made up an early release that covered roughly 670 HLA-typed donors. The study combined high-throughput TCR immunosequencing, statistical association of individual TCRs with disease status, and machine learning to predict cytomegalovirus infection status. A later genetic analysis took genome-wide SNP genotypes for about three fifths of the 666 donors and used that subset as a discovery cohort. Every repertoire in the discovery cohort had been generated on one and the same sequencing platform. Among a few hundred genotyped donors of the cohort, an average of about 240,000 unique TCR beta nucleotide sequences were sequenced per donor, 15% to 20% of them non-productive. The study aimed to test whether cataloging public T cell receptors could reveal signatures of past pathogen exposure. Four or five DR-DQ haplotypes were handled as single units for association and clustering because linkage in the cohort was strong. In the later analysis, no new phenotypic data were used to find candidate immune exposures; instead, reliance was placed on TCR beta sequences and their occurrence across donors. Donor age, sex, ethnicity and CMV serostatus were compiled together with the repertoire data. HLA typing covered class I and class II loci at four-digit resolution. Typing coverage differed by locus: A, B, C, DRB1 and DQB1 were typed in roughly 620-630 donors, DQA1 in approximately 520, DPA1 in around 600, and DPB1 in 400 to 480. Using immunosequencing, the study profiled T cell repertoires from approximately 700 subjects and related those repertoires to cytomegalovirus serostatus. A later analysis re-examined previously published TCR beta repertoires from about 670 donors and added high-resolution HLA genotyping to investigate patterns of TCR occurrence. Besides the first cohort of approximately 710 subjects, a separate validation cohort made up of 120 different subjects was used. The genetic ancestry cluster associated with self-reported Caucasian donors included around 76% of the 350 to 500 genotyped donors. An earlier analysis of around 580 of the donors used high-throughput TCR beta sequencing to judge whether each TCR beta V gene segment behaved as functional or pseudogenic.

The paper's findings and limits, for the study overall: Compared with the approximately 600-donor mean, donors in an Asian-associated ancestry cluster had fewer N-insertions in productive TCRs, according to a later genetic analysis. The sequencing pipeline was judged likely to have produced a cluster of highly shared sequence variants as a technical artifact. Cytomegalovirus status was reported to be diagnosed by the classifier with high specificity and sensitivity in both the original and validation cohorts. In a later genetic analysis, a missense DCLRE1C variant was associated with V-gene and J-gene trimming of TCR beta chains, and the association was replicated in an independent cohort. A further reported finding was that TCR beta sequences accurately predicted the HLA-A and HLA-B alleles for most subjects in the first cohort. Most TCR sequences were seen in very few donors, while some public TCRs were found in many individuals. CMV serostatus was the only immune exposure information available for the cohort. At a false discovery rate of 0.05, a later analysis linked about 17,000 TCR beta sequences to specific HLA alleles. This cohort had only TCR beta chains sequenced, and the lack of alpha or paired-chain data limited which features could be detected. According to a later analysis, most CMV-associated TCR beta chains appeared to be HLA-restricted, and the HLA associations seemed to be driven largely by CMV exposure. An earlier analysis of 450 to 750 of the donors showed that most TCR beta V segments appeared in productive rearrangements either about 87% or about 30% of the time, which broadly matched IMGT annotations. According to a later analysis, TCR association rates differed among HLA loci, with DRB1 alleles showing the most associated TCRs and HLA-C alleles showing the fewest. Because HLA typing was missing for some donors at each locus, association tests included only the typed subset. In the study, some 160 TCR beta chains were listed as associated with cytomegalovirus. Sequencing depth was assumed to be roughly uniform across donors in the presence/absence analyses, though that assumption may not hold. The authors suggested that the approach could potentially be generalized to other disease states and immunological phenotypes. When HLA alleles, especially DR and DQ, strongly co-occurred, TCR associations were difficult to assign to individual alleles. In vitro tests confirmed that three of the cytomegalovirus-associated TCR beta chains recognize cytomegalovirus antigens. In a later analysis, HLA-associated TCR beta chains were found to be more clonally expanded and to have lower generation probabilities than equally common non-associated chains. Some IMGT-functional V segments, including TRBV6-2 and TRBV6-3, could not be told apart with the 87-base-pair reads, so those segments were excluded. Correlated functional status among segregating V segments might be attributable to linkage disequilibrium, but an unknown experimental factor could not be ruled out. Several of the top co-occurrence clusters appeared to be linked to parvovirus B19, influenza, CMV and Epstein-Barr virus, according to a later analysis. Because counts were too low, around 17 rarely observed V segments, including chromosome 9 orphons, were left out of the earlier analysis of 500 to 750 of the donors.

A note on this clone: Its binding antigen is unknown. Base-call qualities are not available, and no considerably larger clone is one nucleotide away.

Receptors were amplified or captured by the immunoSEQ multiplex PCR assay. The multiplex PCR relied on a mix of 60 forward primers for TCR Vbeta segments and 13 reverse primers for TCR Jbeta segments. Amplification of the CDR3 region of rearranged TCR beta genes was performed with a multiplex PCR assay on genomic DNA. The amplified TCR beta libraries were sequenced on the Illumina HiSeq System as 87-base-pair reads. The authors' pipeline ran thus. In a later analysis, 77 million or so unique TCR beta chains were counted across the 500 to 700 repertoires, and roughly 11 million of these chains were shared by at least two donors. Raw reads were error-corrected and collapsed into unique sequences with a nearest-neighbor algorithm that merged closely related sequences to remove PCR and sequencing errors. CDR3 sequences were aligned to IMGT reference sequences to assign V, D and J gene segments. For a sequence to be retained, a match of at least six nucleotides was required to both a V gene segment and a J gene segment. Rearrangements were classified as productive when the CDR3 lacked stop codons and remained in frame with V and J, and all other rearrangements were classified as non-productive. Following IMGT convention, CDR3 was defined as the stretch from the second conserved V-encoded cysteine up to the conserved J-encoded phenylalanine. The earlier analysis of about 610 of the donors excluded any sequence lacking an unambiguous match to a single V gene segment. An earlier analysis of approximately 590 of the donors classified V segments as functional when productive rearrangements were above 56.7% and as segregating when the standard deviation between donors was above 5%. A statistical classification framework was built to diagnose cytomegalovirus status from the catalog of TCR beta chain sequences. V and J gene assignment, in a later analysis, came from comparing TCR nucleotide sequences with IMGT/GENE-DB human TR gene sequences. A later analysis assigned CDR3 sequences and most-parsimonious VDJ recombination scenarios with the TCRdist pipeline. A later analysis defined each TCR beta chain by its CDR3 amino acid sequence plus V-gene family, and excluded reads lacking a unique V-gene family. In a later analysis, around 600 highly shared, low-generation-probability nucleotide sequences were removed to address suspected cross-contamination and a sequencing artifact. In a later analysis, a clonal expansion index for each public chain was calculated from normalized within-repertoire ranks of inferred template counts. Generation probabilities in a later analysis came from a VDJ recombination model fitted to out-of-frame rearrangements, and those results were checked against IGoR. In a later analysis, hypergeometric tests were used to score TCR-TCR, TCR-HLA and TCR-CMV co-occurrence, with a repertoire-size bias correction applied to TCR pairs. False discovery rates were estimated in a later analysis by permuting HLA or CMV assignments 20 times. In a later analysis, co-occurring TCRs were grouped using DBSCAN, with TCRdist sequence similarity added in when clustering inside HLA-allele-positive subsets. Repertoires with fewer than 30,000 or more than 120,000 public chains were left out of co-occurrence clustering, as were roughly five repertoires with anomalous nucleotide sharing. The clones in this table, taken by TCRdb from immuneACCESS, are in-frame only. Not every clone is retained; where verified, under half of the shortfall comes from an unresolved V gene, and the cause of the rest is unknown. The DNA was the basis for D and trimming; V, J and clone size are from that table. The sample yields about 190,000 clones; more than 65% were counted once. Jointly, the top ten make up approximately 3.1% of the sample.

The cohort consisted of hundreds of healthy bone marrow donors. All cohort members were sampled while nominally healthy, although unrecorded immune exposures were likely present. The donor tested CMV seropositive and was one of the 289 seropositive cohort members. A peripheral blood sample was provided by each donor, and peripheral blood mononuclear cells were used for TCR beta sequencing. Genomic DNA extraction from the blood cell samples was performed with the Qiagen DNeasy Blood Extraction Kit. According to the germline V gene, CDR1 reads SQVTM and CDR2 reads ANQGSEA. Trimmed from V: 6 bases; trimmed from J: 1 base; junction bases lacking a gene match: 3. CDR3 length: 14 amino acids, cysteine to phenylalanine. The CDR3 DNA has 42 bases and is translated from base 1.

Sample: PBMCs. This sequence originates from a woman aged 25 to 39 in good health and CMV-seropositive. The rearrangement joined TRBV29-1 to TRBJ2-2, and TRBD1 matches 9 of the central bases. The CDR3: CSVLTGGNTGELFF. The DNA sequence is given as TGCAGCGTCCTGACAGGGGGGAACACCGGGGAGCTGTTTTTT.